What follows describes a single T cell receptor beta chain. Its target is not known. A junction boundary mismatches the germline segment, possibly from a read error. CDR1 and CDR2 from the germline V gene are KGHSH and LQKENI. The CDR3 contains 16 residues. A second PCR, run for roughly 6 to 11 cycles, used a sample-barcoded 5' primer plus a J-beta primer mix. A template-switch adaptor with 12 random nucleotides tagged each cDNA molecule. The study obtained at least 2.5 million CDR3-containing paired-end reads from every sample. TCRdb itself ran the 5' RACE reads through MiXCR, one entry per CDR3 protein. Of 1.5 million to 2 million distinct CDR3 sequences in the sample, roughly 32% were seen once. This entry is derived from a study of blood T cells in healthy people across ages. The study's findings and limits: CMV status of donors was unknown, possibly confounding expanded clonotype changes.

The sequence was collected from a woman aged 25 to 39 in good health. The sample taken for sequencing was blood. This chain joins TRBV18 and TRBJ1-1; tentatively, D is TRBD1 (6 bases). The CDR3 sequence is CASSAYTGQVNTEAFF. DNA for the CDR3: TGTGCCAGCTCAGCCTACACGGGACAAGTGAACACTGAGGCTTTCTTT. Supplemented by reference TRBV18 and TRBJ1-1, the full variable domain reads NAGVMQNPRHLVRRRGQEARLRCSPMKGHSHVYWYRQLPEEGLKFMVYLQKENIIDESGMPKERFSAEFPKEGPSILRIQQVVRGDSAAYFCASSAYTGQVNTEAFFGQGTRLTVV.